The rows below give T cell receptor beta chains drawn from one sample of a study of blood T cell repertoires in COVID-19. Sequenced by immunoSEQ multiplex PCR; TCRdb stores in-frame clones only, minus some. The data hold fewer than 200,000 clones, with 70% to 85% observed a single time. Sequences were obtained from PBMCs or T cells enriched from blood (not recorded which). The receptor set was obtained from a man aged 50 to 60 who had recovered from COVID-19. Each CDR3 is given with its conserved first and last residue. A D gene is named only where the DNA matches it firmly. Some rows have no size entry. The others give once, few or many, or a class for an expanded clone.

j_call	d_call	v_call	clone_size	cdr3_nt	cdr3_aa
TRBJ1-1	.	TRBV9	.	TGTGCCAGCAGCGCGGGATCCGGGACAAATTTGGGAGCTTTCTTT	CASSAGSGTNLGAFF
TRBJ1-3	.	TRBV5-1	few	TGCGCCAGCAGCCGATCCCCAGGGGATGGAAACACCATATATTTT	CASSRSPGDGNTIYF
TRBJ2-3	.	TRBV5-1	.	TGCGCCAGCAGCTTGAGAGGATTTGGCACAGATACGCAGTATTTT	CASSLRGFGTDTQYF
TRBJ2-7	TRBD1	TRBV24-1	.	TGTGCCACCAGTGATCGACAGGGGGCCGACGAGCAGTACTTC	CATSDRQGADEQYF
TRBJ1-5	.	TRBV3-1/TRBV3-2	.	TGTGCCAGCAGCCAAGATCTTGGCAGGAATCAGCCCCAGCATTTT	CASSQDLGRNQPQHF
TRBJ1-1	.	TRBV5-1	.	TGCGCCAGCAGCTTGGTTACAGGGTGGGCAGGAACTGAAGCTTTCTTT	CASSLVTGWAGTEAFF
TRBJ1-6	.	TRBV6-1	.	TGTGCCAGCAGTGAAGAGCTGGCCCGAGGGGGCTCCTATAATTCACCCCTCCACTTT	CASSEELARGGSYNSPLHF
TRBJ2-2	.	TRBV6-4	.	TGTGCCAGCAGTGACTCCCCCGGGGCCGGGGAGCTGTTTTTT	CASSDSPGAGELFF
TRBJ2-7	TRBD2	TRBV5-1	.	TGCGCCAGCAGCTGGGAGACTAGCGACTACGAGCAGTACTTC	CASSWETSDYEQYF
TRBJ2-1	.	TRBV28	few	TGTGCCAGCAGTAGTTTGGACTTGACTAGATCGTTCAATGAGCAGTTCTTC	CASSSLDLTRSFNEQFF
TRBJ2-7	.	TRBV5-1	.	TGCGCCAGCAGCGTATTCCCGGAGAGCTACGAGCAGTACTTC	CASSVFPESYEQYF
TRBJ1-2	.	TRBV4-2	.	TGTGCCAGCAGCCAAGAAGAACGGGGGGGCTACACCTTC	CASSQEERGGYTF
TRBJ2-1	.	TRBV21-1	once	TGTGCCAGCAGCGTCTTATACAATGAGCAGTTCTTC	CASSVLYNEQFF
TRBJ2-1	TRBD2	TRBV3-1/TRBV3-2	.	TGTGCCAGCAGCCAAGTTGGCGGGGGGGCGGGGAATGAGCAGTTCTTC	CASSQVGGGAGNEQFF
TRBJ1-5	.	TRBV2	.	TGTGCCAGCAGTGTAGGTGGAACAGTTCGGCCCCAGCATTTT	CASSVGGTVRPQHF
TRBJ2-7	.	TRBV28	.	TGTGCCAGCAGTTCACCTAGCGTACTTTTGTTAGAGCAGTACTTC	CASSSPSVLLLEQYF
TRBJ1-1	.	TRBV29-1	few	TGCAGCCCCGCAGGACTTTTGGGCACTGAAGCTTTCTTT	CSPAGLLGTEAFF
TRBJ2-1	TRBD2	TRBV25-1	few	TGTGCCAGCCAACTAGCGGGGGGCGACTACAATGAGCAGTTCTTC	CASQLAGGDYNEQFF
TRBJ2-1	TRBD2	TRBV19	.	TGTGCCAGTAGCCCTTCGTGGCTAGCGGGGGCCACGAGCTCCTACAATGAGCAGTTCTTC	CASSPSWLAGATSSYNEQFF
TRBJ1-2	TRBD1	TRBV5-1	.	TGCGCCAGCAAAACGGACAGGGGAGGTGGCTACACCTTC	CASKTDRGGGYTF
TRBJ2-7	TRBD2	TRBV7-4	.	TGTGCCAGCAGCTTAGAGGGGGGGACTAGTGACTACGAGCAGTACTTC	CASSLEGGTSDYEQYF
TRBJ1-6	.	TRBV19	.	TGTGCCAGTAGCTCAGGGCAAGCAAATTCACCCCTCCACTTT	CASSSGQANSPLHF
TRBJ2-5	.	TRBV25-1	.	TGTGCCAGCAGTCAACCGGGGATGGGGGAGACCCAGTACTTC	CASSQPGMGETQYF
TRBJ1-6	.	TRBV9	once	TGTGCCAGCAGCGTAGAAAGCGGCAGCACCGAACCCCTCCACTTT	CASSVESGSTEPLHF
TRBJ2-7	.	TRBV19	.	TGTGCCAGTAACACCTACGAGCAGTACTTC	CASNTYEQYF
TRBJ1-4	.	TRBV19	.	TGTGCCAGTAGTATCTCGGCGGTTAATGAAAAACTGTTTTTT	CASSISAVNEKLFF
TRBJ1-1	.	TRBV11-2	.	TGTGCCAGCAGCTCACAGGAGAACACTGAAGCTTTCTTT	CASSSQENTEAFF
TRBJ1-5	.	TRBV10-3	.	TGTGCCATCAGTGAGTCGGGTGGAGGCGATCAGCCCCAGCATTTT	CAISESGGGDQPQHF
TRBJ2-7	.	TRBV3-1/TRBV3-2	.	TGTGCCAGCAGCCAAGATTTAATGTCGGACGAGCAGTACTTC	CASSQDLMSDEQYF
TRBJ1-5	.	TRBV7-9	.	TGTGCCAGCAGCGTACAGGGACGAGGTCAGCCCCAGCATTTT	CASSVQGRGQPQHF
TRBJ1-1	TRBD1	TRBV5-1	.	TGCGCCAGCAGCCAGGACAGGGGGACTGAAGCTTTCTTT	CASSQDRGTEAFF
TRBJ2-7	TRBD1	TRBV28	.	TGTGCCAGCAGGTACGGGACAGGGCCCTACGAGCAGTACTTC	CASRYGTGPYEQYF
TRBJ1-4	.	TRBV5-1	.	TGCGCCAGCAGCCCTCGATCCGGGGGGGTCGCCGAAAAACTGTTTTTT	CASSPRSGGVAEKLFF
TRBJ2-5	TRBD1	TRBV2	.	TGTGCCAGCACTTGGGCCGGGACAGGGGTCGGAGAGACCCAGTACTTC	CASTWAGTGVGETQYF
TRBJ1-6	.	TRBV27	.	TGTGCCAGCAGTTTAAAGTCCTACTGGTCCGATTCACCCCTCCACTTT	CASSLKSYWSDSPLHF
TRBJ1-3	.	TRBV6-6	.	TGTGCCAGCAGTTACGCGACAACTGGAAACACCATATATTTT	CASSYATTGNTIYF
TRBJ2-1	TRBD2	TRBV24-1	.	TGTGCCACCAGTGATGCTTCCGGGACTAGATTCAATGAGCAGTTCTTC	CATSDASGTRFNEQFF
TRBJ2-1	.	TRBV7-3	.	TGTGCCAGCAGCTCGCGGCCAGGGGAAAGTGAGCAGTTCTTC	CASSSRPGESEQFF
TRBJ1-2	.	TRBV5-1	few	TGCGCCAGCAGCGGCGAGGGTGACGGCTATGGCTACACCTTC	CASSGEGDGYGYTF
TRBJ2-7	.	TRBV5-4	.	TGTGCCAGCAGCTCAGATCACTACGAGCAGTACTTC	CASSSDHYEQYF
TRBJ2-7	TRBD1	TRBV19	.	TGTGCCAGTGCACCCGGGACAGGGGGCAACGAGCAGTACTTC	CASAPGTGGNEQYF
TRBJ2-2	.	TRBV6-2/TRBV6-3	.	TGTGCCAGCAGCCGAATGACAGGGAACACCGGGGAGCTGTTTTTT	CASSRMTGNTGELFF
TRBJ2-5	TRBD2	TRBV5-1	few	TGCGCCAGCAGCTTGGGTCAGGGAGGGAGGGAGACCCAGTACTTC	CASSLGQGGRETQYF